The 15 T cell receptor beta chains below all came from one sample that was sequenced in a study of cytomegalovirus exposure and HLA in healthy donors. Primers: 60 Vbeta forward and 13 Jbeta reverse. Only in-frame clones appear in the TCRdb table, and some are missing; sequencing was by immunoSEQ multiplex PCR. The repertoire includes some 40,000 clones, approximately 86% of them detected once, and over 9.5% sits in the top ten. The sequenced sample consisted of PBMCs. These receptors were collected from a woman younger than 30 in good health and CMV-seropositive.

The V call is TRBV29-1, the J call TRBJ2-4; a weak D match, TRBD2 (5 bases). Trimming removed 7 bases from V and 3 bases from J, with 13 bases in between. There are 13 residues in the CDR3. Per germline, CDR1 SQVTM and CDR2 ANQGSEA. CDR3 sequence reads: CSACVGSKNIQYF. Written as DNA, the CDR3 is TGCAGCGCCTGCGTGGGGAGCAAAAACATTCAGTACTTC.

V gene TRBV7-6 combines with J gene TRBJ1-1; D call uncertain. CDR1 is SGHVS and CDR2 is FNYEAQ in the germline V gene. The CDR3 has 14 amino acids. V shed 1 base and J shed 1 base, with 7 bases lying between them. CDR3 DNA: TGTGCCAGCAGCTTAGTGTCAGGGAACACTGAAGCTTTCTTT. Its protein is CASSLVSGNTEAFF.

This chain joins TRBV2 and TRBJ2-7; 8 bases map to TRBD2. This CDR3 comprises 12 residues. CDR1 SNHLY and CDR2 FYNNEI come from the germline V gene. V dropped 8 bases and J dropped 2; count of bases not matched to a gene: 2. Here the CDR3 DNA reads TGTGCCAGCCGGGGGGGCCCCTACGAGCAGTACTTC. Translating gives CASRGGPYEQYF. The complete variable domain, with remaining parts taken from reference TRBV2 and TRBJ2-7, reads EPEVTQTPSHQVTQMGQEVILRCVPISNHLYFYWYRQILGQKVEFLVSFYNNEISEKSEIFDDQFSVERPDGSNFTLKIRSTKLEDSAMYFCASRGGPYEQYFGPGTRLTVT.

V usage is TRBV6-1 and J usage is TRBJ1-2; no reliable D call. CDR1 is MNHNS and CDR2 is SASEGT in the germline V gene. Trimming took off 4 bases at V and 7 bases at J, with 10 bases between the two ends. This CDR3 contains 12 residues. CDR3 DNA sequence: TGTGCCAGCAGTGGAGAGTACTCTGGCTACACCTTC. It encodes CASSGEYSGYTF.

This rearrangement joins TRBV12-5 to TRBJ2-5, with D tentatively TRBD2 (5 bases). V dropped 3 bases and J dropped 7 bases, with 12 bases sitting between them. Germline lookup yields CDR1 LGHNT and CDR2 FRNRAP. The CDR3 length is 13 residues. CDR3 in amino acids: CASGLGLAGTQYF. In DNA, the CDR3 is TGTGCTAGTGGTTTAGGCCTCGCGGGGACCCAGTACTTC.

The chain uses TRBV9 and TRBJ2-7; the D gene is possibly TRBD2 (6 bases). With 2 bases removed from V and 0 bases from J, the gap between germline ends came to 15 bases. From germline, CDR1 is SGDLS and CDR2 YYNGEE. The CDR3 is made up of 16 amino acids. For the CDR3, the DNA is TGTGCCAGCAGCGTTTCGCCGGGCGGGGACTCCTACGAGCAGTACTTC. This codes for CASSVSPGGDSYEQYF.

The V and J genes are TRBV6-6 and TRBJ1-1; D not certain. The CDR3 has 13 amino acids. Trimming stripped 5 bases from V and 3 bases from J, with 10 bases between. The germline CDR1 and CDR2 sequences are MNHNY and SVGAGI (reference sequence). The DNA for the CDR3 is TGTGCCAGCAGTAAGGAGCGATACACTGAAGCTTTCTTT. It is translated as CASSKERYTEAFF.

This sequence joins TRBV4-3 and TRBJ2-7, with a weak D call TRBD1 (5 bases). Germline assignment: CDR1 LGHNA and CDR2 YSLEER. This CDR3 has 15 residues. Trimming pared 0 bases from V and 6 bases from J, leaving 15 bases between. The DNA of the CDR3 is TGCGCCAGCAGCCAAGATTTCCCCAGGGTAGGCGAGCAGTACTTC. Protein sequence: CASSQDFPRVGEQYF.

The chain carries TRBV4-2 and TRBJ2-1; 8 bases agree with TRBD2. Trimming removed 4 bases from V and 8 bases from J; junction bases left unmatched: 19. The CDR3 consists of 18 residues. Germline CDR1 is LGHNA and CDR2 is YNFKEQ. The CDR3 here is CASSPSRVPGGPIYEQFF. The CDR3 coding sequence is TGTGCCAGCAGCCCGTCGAGGGTGCCGGGAGGGCCGATCTATGAGCAGTTCTTC.

This chain uses TRBV4-2 with TRBJ1-6; tentative D call: TRBD1 (5 bases). The V end was cut by 0 bases, the J end by 9 bases, with 18 bases between. Germline V gene sequence: CDR1 LGHNA, CDR2 YNFKEQ. The CDR3 contains 17 residues. The CDR3 nucleotides are TGTGCCAGCAGCCAAGAAACAACCGGGCATAGGGGTTCACCCCTCCACTTT. It encodes CASSQETTGHRGSPLHF.

This clone appeared a few times. The chain employs TRBV2 and TRBJ2-3; 12 nucleotides agree with TRBD2. The trim removed 4 bases at V and 6 bases at J, leaving 5 bases unmatched. CDR1 and CDR2 (germline): SNHLY, FYNNEI. This CDR3 region has 15 residues. The CDR3 coding sequence is TGTGCCAGCAGTGTTCCTAGCGGGGGGGTCGATACGCAGTATTTT. As protein: CASSVPSGGVDTQYF.

This clone was counted a single time. The V gene is TRBV14, the J gene TRBJ2-7, with TRBD1 identical over 9 bases. Germline lookup yields CDR1 SGHDN and CDR2 FVKESK. The V segment lost 6 bases and the J segment 4 bases; nucleotides outside the gene matches: 7. This CDR3 has 14 residues. The CDR3 coding sequence is TGTGCCAGCAGACCGGGACAGGGCCCATACGAGCAGTACTTC. Its protein is CASRPGQGPYEQYF.

The genes are TRBV5-4 and TRBJ2-5; TRBD2 agrees at 10 bases. Germline V lookup: CDR1 SGHNT, CDR2 YYREEE (reference sequence). This CDR3 region has 16 residues. V lost 4 bases, J lost 5 bases, and 11 bases stayed unmatched. Here the CDR3 DNA reads TGTGCCAGCAGCCCCCGAGTAGCGGGAGGCCAGGAGACCCAGTACTTC. Translated, it gives CASSPRVAGGQETQYF.

The gene calls are TRBV11-2 and TRBJ2-4, with a tentative D call TRBD2 (6 bases). Trimming removed 7 bases at V and 0 bases at J, with 16 bases between. The germline V gene has CDR1 SGHAT and CDR2 FQNNGV. This CDR3 has 16 amino acids. The CDR3 nucleotides are TGTGCCAGCACCACAAAGGGCGGGGTAGCCAAAAACATTCAGTACTTC. This translates into CASTTKGGVAKNIQYF. Full variable domain (missing parts from reference TRBV11-2 and TRBJ2-4): EAGVAQSPRYKIIEKRQSVAFWCNPISGHATLYWYQQILGQGPKLLIQFQNNGVVDDSQLPKDRFSAERLKGVDSTLKIQPAKLEDSAVYLCASTTKGGVAKNIQYFGAGTRLSVL.

This sequence joins TRBV19 and TRBJ1-4, with TRBD1 as a possible D gene (5 bases). With 6 bases removed from V and 10 bases from J, the gap between germline ends came to 18 bases. The CDR3 spans 14 residues. Germline lookup yields CDR1 LNHDA and CDR2 SQIVND (reference sequence). The CDR3 sequence: CASSASPFGGKLFF. As DNA, the CDR3 is TGTGCCAGTAGCGCCAGTCCCTTCGGGGGAAAACTGTTTTTT.